One sample yielded the 7 T cell receptor beta chains listed below, sequenced in a study of CD8+CD57+ T cells in acquired aplastic anemia. Using genomic DNA as the template, TCR beta VDJ and CDR3 profiling was carried out. TCRdb passed the reads through MiXCR, listing each CDR3 protein once. The sample holds 150,000 to 200,000 distinct CDR3 sequences, approximately 44% seen once. Source material: sorted CD4+, CD8+, or CD8+CD57+ T cells (not recorded which) from PBMCs. The receptors originated from a human donor in good health.

The chain joins TRBV2 to TRBJ2-1; TRBD2 agrees at 12 bases. Trimming at V came to 3 bases and at J to 7 bases, leaving 10 bases not matched to a gene. CDR3 size: 17 residues. The germline V gene encodes CDR1 SNHLY and CDR2 FYNNEI. CDR3 region: CASSDLGLAGGQNEQFF. The CDR3 DNA reads as TGTGCCAGCAGTGATTTGGGTCTAGCGGGGGGGCAGAATGAGCAGTTCTTC.

There are many counts of this clonotype. The CDR3 here is CASSHQGSDYGYTF. The DNA for the CDR3 is TGCGCCAGCAGCCATCAGGGTTCTGACTATGGCTACACCTTC. The rearrangement joins TRBV4-1 to TRBJ1-2, with D tentatively TRBD1 (5 bases). Germline values: CDR1 MGHRA, CDR2 YSYEKL. CDR3 length: 14 residues. The V end lost 3 bases, the J end lost 3 bases, and 11 bases lay between the germline ends.

DNA for the CDR3: TGTGCCAGCAGCGTAGGTGCCGGTAAACTAGAGGCCCTCCACTTT. The encoded protein is CASSVGAGKLEALHF. The rearrangement joins TRBV7-2 to TRBJ1-6; no definite D call. The CDR3 is made up of 15 amino acids. V was pared by 5 bases and J by 14 bases, with 22 bases between. Germline CDR1 and CDR2: SGHTA and FQGNSA.

This clonotype was counted many times. CDR3 DNA: TGTGCCAGCACCGCAAGGAAGAACACTGAAGCTTTCTTT. Residues: CASTARKNTEAFF. This rearrangement joins TRBV12-3 or TRBV12-4 to TRBJ1-1; D remains ambiguous. Trimming pared 7 bases from V and 1 base from J, leaving 10 bases between. This CDR3 is 13 amino acids long.

This clonotype was recorded at least ten times. The V and J genes are TRBV5-1 and TRBJ1-1, with a weak D call TRBD1 (5 bases). The CDR3 is made up of 14 amino acids. The ends were cut back, 3 bases at V and 5 bases at J, with 14 bases in the middle. Germline V gives CDR1 SGHRS, CDR2 YFSETQ. The CDR3 region has the DNA TGCGCCAGCAGCTCTGGGGGGACGATGACTGAAGCTTTCTTT. It translates to CASSSGGTMTEAFF.

The chain uses TRBV20-1 and TRBJ1-5, with unresolved D. The CDR3 totals 13 residues. CDR1 is DFQATT, CDR2 SNEGSKA, per germline (reference sequence). The V end was cut by 0 bases, the J end by 4 bases, with 7 bases between. DNA for the CDR3: TGCAGTGCTAGAGATGTCAGTAATCAGCCCCAGCATTTT. It is translated as CSARDVSNQPQHF.

The chain joins TRBV25-1 to TRBJ1-2; TRBD1 aligns across 12 bases. CDR3 length equals 15 residues. CDR1 and CDR2 (germline): MGHDK, SYGVNS. The ends lost 2 bases at V and 4 bases at J; junction bases unmatched: 2. CDR3 loop: CASSEGTGGGYGYTF. In nucleotides, the CDR3 is TGTGCCAGCAGTGAAGGGACAGGGGGCGGCTATGGCTACACCTTC.